This T cell receptor beta chain was captured by sequencing in a study of blood T cell repertoires in COVID-19. Study summary: Acute and convalescent COVID-19 samples came from the United States, Italy and Spain. PBMCs, B-cell-depleted T cells, or T cells were the source of the cDNA or gDNA that made up the material.

Original analysis: Amplified reference gene primers provided the basis for estimating nucleated cell counts. Libraries were prepared by immunoSEQ multiplex PCR; TCRdb keeps only in-frame clonotypes and omits some of them. The V and J calls and the clone size are those of that table, but D and trimming were determined from the DNA. In the table there are 25,000 or so clones, 88% of which are singletons. This CDR3 is built from 14 residues. The germline V gene has CDR1 SEHNR and CDR2 FQNEAQ (reference sequence). V lost 1 base and J 8 bases, leaving 11 bases between the germline ends. The V call is TRBV7-9, the J call TRBJ1-4; tentatively, D is TRBD1 (5 bases). Sequenced: peripheral blood. The clonotype comes from a man in his sixties or seventies in a cohort sampled during active COVID-19. The CDR3 sequence: CASSLVQGKEKLFF. DNA of the CDR3: TGTGCCAGCAGCTTAGTGCAGGGAAAGGAAAAACTGTTTTTT.